This T cell receptor (beta chain) derives from a study of human T cells and chemical hapten exposure (TCRdb year 2021). General notes on the study: For sensitization, 2% DPC in acetone was applied to a 2 cm by 2 cm area of upper inner arm skin. Patient blood was sampled pre-sensitization (week 0) and at 2, 6 and about 24 weeks after DPC sensitization. Peripheral blood TCR repertoire changes were tracked in vivo in alopecia patients during primary and secondary sensitization to the hapten diphenylcyclopropenone (DPC). The patient cohort, mostly female, included alopecia areata with under or over 50% scalp involvement, alopecia totalis and alopecia universalis. Libraries were pooled for sequencing, and per-sample TCR yields varied mainly because of small differences in library volumes within the pool. Throughout the study period of roughly five months, patients also received therapeutic DPC doses to the scalp every week. Patch testing was done on the upper back using Finn chambers containing 0.01% DPC, and results were scored after 6 days according to International Contact Dermatitis Research Group standards. Blood for TCR sequencing was provided by twenty-nine alopecia patients at one to four time points (pre-sensitization, 2, 6 and 24 weeks). Points the paper makes about the study in general: DPC sensitization did not change how many TCRs were above 1 in 1000 frequency, and no evidence was found of alterations in global repertoire structure. Compared with pre-sensitization or healthy control sets, expanded TCRs formed significantly more large CDR3 similarity clusters, which is consistent with antigen-driven responses. Alopecia, a presumed autoimmune disease, was present in all patients, so the immune response of the patients might differ from that of healthy individuals. After repeated subsampling, changes were observed in the strength of the expansion versus patch-test correlation and in the threshold at which the correlation became significant. A positive correlation was found between the number of PT1 expanded TCRs and patch test score, with significance reached at thresholds 8, 16 and 32 but not 4.

The time point label corresponds to: pre-sensitization, week 0. In the paper's terms, the treatment or condition label means: therapeutic diphenylcyclopropenone sensitization with weekly scalp DPC. At every patch-test visit, the blood draw took place before the patch test was put on. To be eligible, patients had to be aged 18 to 70, diagnosed with alopecia and judged suitable for DPC therapy, while pregnant patients were excluded. Total RNA was isolated from unfractionated whole blood collected in Tempus Blood RNA tubes. The library was produced with RACE. Sequenced on a NextSeq 500. During library preparation, unique molecular identifiers were attached to individual cDNA molecules so that TCRs could be counted in a quantitative, reproducible way. Both TCR alpha and TCR beta chains were sequenced from each blood RNA sample. The original pipeline was this. A median of about 87,000 TCRs per sample was observed, with a range of 23,224 to 690,600. V, J and CDR3 annotation of the TCR reads was performed with the Decombinator software suite. Every sample was subsampled to the same number of TCRs (28,000) for the PS versus PT1 abundance plots. Expanded TCRs were defined as absent before sensitization and observed at least eight times at the 2-week time point. In TCRdb, the public reads were trimmed at Q25 with fastp and aligned with MiXCR, with productive beta chains retained. All rows with the same CDR3 protein become a single entry with the most common DNA and genes. These V and J calls originate from TCRdb's pipeline instead of the authors' own analysis. In all, the sample holds about 85,000 distinct CDR3 sequences, and roughly 8.5% of those were seen once. 2.6% of the sample is taken by the ten largest.

This clonotype has more than one count but fewer than ten. Which antigen it targets is not known. The record has no base qualities; no much larger clone is one base away. The germline ends are 11 bases apart after V is trimmed by 0 bases and J by 4 bases. The germline V gene (reference sequence) sets CDR1 to MNHEY and CDR2 to SMNVEV. The CDR3 starts with the cysteine, ends with the phenylalanine, and has 15 residues. Of the read, only the CDR3 DNA is kept; its 45 bases are in frame from base 1. The V gene is TRBV27 and the J gene is TRBJ2-3; the D region possibly corresponds to TRBD2 (5 bases align). The specimen was whole blood, collected in connection with sensitization to the hapten diphenylcyclopropenone (DPC). This receptor was identified in a man aged 35 to 55 with alopecia areata. Some clones in this sample may be carry-over from other donors' samples. In nucleotides, the sequence is TGTGCCAGCAGTTTATCGAGCGGTGGTGCAGATACGCAGTATTTT. Its protein reads: CASSLSSGGADTQYF.